A single sample gave rise to the 25 T cell receptor beta chains below, sequenced in a study of regulatory T cells in long-lasting Graves disease. Sample time point: newly diagnosed GD, antithyroid drugs for less than 3 months. PBMC-extracted RNA yielded the TCR library. With iRepertoire HTBI primers and Arm-PCR of CDR3 regions, TCR beta libraries were built. TCRdb re-analysed the multiplex PCR reads in MiXCR, keeping a single row per CDR3 protein. The sample shows 320,000 or so distinct CDR3 sequences, roughly 18% of them seen only once. Sequencing was performed on peripheral blood mononuclear cells (PBMCs), taken at new diagnosis, from a patient treated with antithyroid drugs. The source is a female donor with Graves disease.

This clonotype was detected many times. The V and J genes are TRBV3-1 and TRBJ2-7, with unresolved D. Trimming pared 5 bases from V and 0 bases from J, leaving 8 bases between. CDR1 is LGHDT and CDR2 is YNNKEL in the germline V gene (reference sequence). The CDR3 loop spans 13 amino acids. For the CDR3, the DNA is TGTGCCAGCAGCGTCAGCAACTCCTACGAGCAGTACTTC. Residues: CASSVSNSYEQYF.

In this sample, this clonotype turned up a few times. The chain employs TRBV11-3 and TRBJ2-1, with D tentatively TRBD2 (6 bases). This CDR3 has 15 amino acids. Trimming removed 0 bases at V and 6 bases at J, with 12 bases between. Germline lookup yields CDR1 SGHNT and CDR2 YENEEA. This CDR3 reads CASSLELAAANEQFF. The CDR3, as DNA: TGTGCCAGCAGCTTAGAACTAGCCGCCGCCAATGAGCAGTTCTTC. Based on the CDR3 plus reference TRBV11-3 and TRBJ2-1, the full variable domain is EAGVVQSPRYKIIEKKQPVAFWCNPISGHNTLYWYLQNLGQGPELLIRYENEEAVDDSQLPKDRFSAERLKGVDSTLKIQPAELGDSAVYLCASSLELAAANEQFFGPGTRLTVL.

This clonotype was observed many times. The V call is TRBV3-1, the J call TRBJ2-2; D is unresolved. V shed 5 bases and J shed 0 bases, with 7 bases lying between them. This CDR3 has 14 residues. Germline lookup yields CDR1 LGHDT and CDR2 YNNKEL (reference sequence). The CDR3: CASSDTTNTGELFF. The CDR3 bases are TGTGCCAGCAGCGACACCACGAACACCGGGGAGCTGTTTTTT.

Many counts were recorded for this clonotype. CDR3 in amino acids: CASSPGGGSNEQFF. The CDR3, as DNA: TGTGCCAGCAGCCCGGGAGGGGGGAGCAATGAGCAGTTCTTC. This rearrangement joins TRBV11-3 to TRBJ2-1; 8 bases map to TRBD2. Losses at the gene ends were 5 bases for V and 6 bases for J; bases not matched to a gene: 6. CDR1 SGHNT and CDR2 YENEEA come from the germline V gene. CDR3 length: 14 amino acids. The full variable domain, completed using reference TRBV11-3 and TRBJ2-1, is EAGVVQSPRYKIIEKKQPVAFWCNPISGHNTLYWYLQNLGQGPELLIRYENEEAVDDSQLPKDRFSAERLKGVDSTLKIQPAELGDSAVYLCASSPGGGSNEQFFGPGTRLTVL.

This clonotype was found many times. The J gene is TRBJ1-4, the V gene TRBV4-1; D is ambiguous. Trimming took 1 base from V and 5 from J, leaving 20 bases between them. There are 18 residues in the CDR3. Germline CDR1 and CDR2: MGHRA and YSYEKL. CDR3 sequence: CASSQGRVGRRGNEKLFF. The CDR3 nucleotides are TGCGCCAGCAGCCAAGGGAGGGTGGGCCGGCGCGGAAATGAAAAACTGTTTTTT.

In regard to this clonotype: A far more abundant clone sits one base away, making this likely a read error. This chain links TRBV12-3 or TRBV12-4 with TRBJ2-1; TRBD2 matches 9 bases. V gave up 6 bases and J gave up 3 bases; unmatched junction bases: 0. The CDR3 length is 13 residues. The CDR3 DNA is TGTGCCAGCAGGACTAGCGGCTACAATGAGCAGTTCTTC. Translation gives CASRTSGYNEQFF.

This clonotype was counted only a few times. A far bigger clonotype differs at one base, so this is likely a read error. This CDR3 is CASSLRTSSNEQFF. As DNA, the CDR3 is TGTGCCAGCAGTTTAAGGACTAGTTCCAATGAGCAGTTCTTC. The rearrangement joins TRBV2 to TRBJ2-1, with 7 bases that match TRBD2. This CDR3 has 14 amino acids. V lost 5 bases, J lost 6 bases, and 7 bases stayed unmatched. Germline V lookup: CDR1 SNHLY, CDR2 FYNNEI.

J is TRBJ2-1 and V is TRBV20-1; TRBD2 aligns across 12 bases. J lost 9 bases, V lost 6 bases, and 18 bases had no gene match. Per the germline V gene, CDR1 is DFQATT and CDR2 is SNEGSKA (reference sequence). This CDR3 contains 17 residues. CDR3 in DNA: TGCAGTGCCCACCCCCCGGGACTAGCGGGTGGTTTTGGTGAGCAGTTCTTC. This translates into CSAHPPGLAGGFGEQFF.

This clonotype was seen at least ten times. The chain is built from TRBV20-1 and TRBJ2-5, with 9 bases matching TRBD2. Germline trimming cut 0 bases from V and 7 bases from J; bases unmatched to any gene: 12. The CDR3 sequence is 16 residues long. CDR1 DFQATT and CDR2 SNEGSKA come from the germline V gene (reference sequence). CDR3 nucleotide sequence: TGCAGTGCTAGAGATCGCGGGAGGGACTTCCGTGTGACCCAGTACTTC. This translates into CSARDRGRDFRVTQYF.

With respect to this clonotype: This may be a read error, as it is one base from a much larger clone. Without the conserved terminal phenylalanine or tryptophan, this CDR3 likely stems from a read error. The genes are TRBV11-3 and TRBJ2-1; D gene uncertain. The CDR3 sequence is 11 residues long. Germline assignment: CDR1 SGHNT and CDR2 YENEEA. V was cut by 5 bases and J by 5 bases, with 4 bases left in between. CDR3 sequence: CASSHNNEQFL. The CDR3 DNA sequence: TGTGCCAGCAGCCATAACAATGAGCAGTTCCTC.

This clonotype was recorded a few times. This chain uses TRBV5-4 with TRBJ2-5, with 8 nucleotides matching TRBD2. With 4 bases clipped from V and 4 bases from J, the junction kept 15 bases outside the gene matches. The CDR3 runs 17 residues. The germline gives CDR1 SGHNT, CDR2 YYREEE (reference sequence). The CDR3 bases are TGTGCCAGCAGCCCCGTCACGGGGGGGGGACCTGTAGAGACCCAGTACTTC. Its translation: CASSPVTGGGPVETQYF.

The rearrangement joins TRBV2 to TRBJ2-7; TRBD1 is a possible D gene (6 bases). The CDR3 is made up of 14 amino acids. The V gene lost 5 bases and the J gene lost 2 bases, with 13 bases spanning the gap. Germline V gives CDR1 SNHLY, CDR2 FYNNEI. This CDR3 reads CASSQADSAYEQYF. CDR3 DNA: TGTGCCAGCAGTCAGGCGGACAGCGCCTACGAGCAGTACTTC. Looking up the rest from reference TRBV2 and TRBJ2-7 gives the full variable domain: EPEVTQTPSHQVTQMGQEVILRCVPISNHLYFYWYRQILGQKVEFLVSFYNNEISEKSEIFDDQFSVERPDGSNFTLKIRSTKLEDSAMYFCASSQADSAYEQYFGPGTRLTVT.

This chain uses TRBV2 with TRBJ2-5; 14 nucleotides agree with TRBD2. The CDR3 is 16 amino acids. The trim removed 6 bases at V and 4 bases at J, leaving 7 bases unmatched. Germline V CDR1 and CDR2: SNHLY, FYNNEI. The CDR3 region is CASRAGTSGRGETQYF. The CDR3 DNA follows: TGTGCCAGCAGGGCCGGGACTAGCGGGAGAGGAGAGACCCAGTACTTC.

This clonotype has ten or more counts. V and J are TRBV19 and TRBJ2-5, with 14 bases that match TRBD2. CDR1 and CDR2 (germline): LNHDA, SQIVND (reference sequence). The CDR3 is 14 amino acids. Trimming at V came to 5 bases and at J to 5 bases, leaving 1 base not matched to a gene. The CDR3 reads CASSRLAGGETQYF. The CDR3 coding sequence is TGTGCCAGTAGTCGACTAGCGGGAGGGGAGACCCAGTACTTC.

This clonotype was counted many times. The chain employs TRBV27 and TRBJ2-2, with TRBD1 matching over 7 bases. The CDR3 contains 15 residues. V shed 5 bases and J 2 bases; nucleotides not matched to a gene: 5. Germline V lookup: CDR1 MNHEY, CDR2 SMNVEV (reference sequence). The CDR3 region is CASSPGQTNTGELFF. The CDR3, as DNA: TGTGCCAGCAGTCCGGGACAGACCAACACCGGGGAGCTGTTTTTT.

Turning to this clonotype: The likely explanation is a read error, given a far larger clone one base away. V is TRBV27 and J is TRBJ2-5; D might be TRBD2 (5 bases). V was pared by 6 bases and J by 11 bases, with 22 bases between. The CDR3 loop spans 14 amino acids. Germline CDR1 and CDR2: MNHEY and SMNVEV (reference sequence). CDR3 in amino acids: CASSPPDWYNEQYF. CDR3 nucleotide sequence: TGTGCCAGCAGCCCCCCGGACTGGTACAATGAGCAGTACTTC.

This clonotype appeared once. A far larger clone is only one base removed, so a read error is likely. The chain recombines TRBV2 with TRBJ2-1, with 7 bases matching TRBD1. Germline V gene sequence: CDR1 SNHLY, CDR2 FYNNEI. The J segment lost 10 bases and the V segment lost 8 bases, leaving 26 bases of the junction unmatched. The CDR3 spans 18 residues. This chain's CDR3 is CASCVDRPTGWGSYEQFF. In DNA, the CDR3 is TGTGCCAGCTGTGTGGACCGACCGACAGGGTGGGGCTCCTACGAGCAGTTCTTC.

This clonotype was counted many times. The chain is built from TRBV20-1 and TRBJ2-3; 8 bases fit TRBD2. The J segment lost 4 bases and the V segment lost 4 bases, leaving 7 bases of the junction unmatched. The CDR3 length is 14 residues. The germline CDR1 and CDR2 sequences are DFQATT and SNEGSKA (reference sequence). CDR3 nucleotides: TGCAGTGCTAAGCCGGGAGGGCCGGCAGATACGCAGTATTTT. Translation gives CSAKPGGPADTQYF.

Remarks on this clonotype: A much larger clone sits a single nucleotide away, making a read error possible. Because it lacks the conserved phenylalanine or tryptophan at the end, this CDR3 is likely a read error. The DNA is left out, because the CDR3 cannot be placed on it with certainty; the CDR3 is given as TCRdb lists it. This chain links TRBV9 with TRBJ2-7; the table's D gene call, TRBD1, was not cross checked with the DNA. The V gene's germline CDR1 is SGDLS and CDR2 YYNGEE. Counting both end residues, the CDR3 totals 14 amino acids. CDR3 loop: CASSPRDREHTQYS.

The gene calls are TRBV7-2 and TRBJ1-1, with D possibly matching TRBD1 (5 bases). V gave up 0 bases and J gave up 8 bases, with 13 bases separating them. Germline loops: CDR1 SGHTA, CDR2 FQGNSA. CDR3 size: 14 residues. The CDR3: CASSLAGVRQEAFF. The CDR3 DNA sequence: TGTGCCAGCAGCTTAGCGGGGGTGAGACAGGAAGCTTTCTTT.

This clonotype was observed a handful of times. The chain has TRBV29-1 and TRBJ2-2, with TRBD1 identical over 10 bases. Germline V gene lookup returns CDR1 SQVTM and CDR2 ANQGSEA. Unmatched junction bases numbered 13, after V lost 7 bases and J lost 5 bases. The length of the CDR3 is 16 residues. CDR3 nucleotide sequence: TGCAGCGCCAGAGGGGGGACAGGGGCGGTTACCGGGGAGCTGTTTTTT. It is translated as CSARGGTGAVTGELFF.

This clonotype was detected many times. The chain carries TRBV6-5 and TRBJ1-1; D unresolved. Germline loops: CDR1 MNHEY, CDR2 SVGAGI. This CDR3 region has 16 residues. V lost 0 bases and J 1 base, leaving 12 bases between the germline ends. CDR3 nucleotides: TGTGCCAGCAGTTACTCGAGATCAGGAGAGAACACTGAAGCTTTCTTT. This encodes CASSYSRSGENTEAFF.

This chain joins TRBV27 and TRBJ2-1, with 10 positions matching TRBD2. V lost 3 bases, J lost 5 bases, and 4 bases stayed unmatched. The CDR3 spans 15 residues. The germline V gene encodes CDR1 MNHEY and CDR2 SMNVEV (reference sequence). For the CDR3, the DNA is TGTGCCAGCAGTTTCGGACTAGCGGTACACAATGAGCAGTTCTTC. The encoded protein is CASSFGLAVHNEQFF.

This clonotype was detected many times. The V and J genes are TRBV11-3 and TRBJ2-3; 8 bases agree with TRBD1. V was pared by 3 bases and J by 3 bases, with 8 bases of the junction left unmatched. The CDR3 runs 16 residues. From germline, CDR1 is SGHNT and CDR2 YENEEA. In DNA, the CDR3 is TGTGCCAGCAGCTTTAGCCTGACAGGGGAAACAGATACGCAGTATTTT. This encodes CASSFSLTGETDTQYF.

The chain employs TRBV28 and TRBJ2-3; D is unclear. The CDR3 is 13 amino acids. Trimming pared 3 bases from V and 4 bases from J, leaving 8 bases between. Germline V gene lookup returns CDR1 MDHEN and CDR2 SYDVKM. The CDR3 protein is CASSLKVPDTQYF. CDR3 nucleotide sequence: TGTGCCAGCAGTTTGAAGGTCCCAGATACGCAGTATTTT.